Sequencing of this T cell receptor beta chain was carried out in a study of shared clonotypes between healthy human individuals. Study results and limitations: Some naive CD4 clonotypes, 5% to 5.5%, turned up in common across several donors.

Remarks on this clone: Its cognate antigen is unknown.

Sequenced by immunoSEQ multiplex PCR; TCRdb stores in-frame clones only, minus some. Seen here are millions of clones, around 96% observed once, and the top ten hold about 1.1%. Naive CD8 cells, CD45RO-negative and positively selected for CCR7, excluded terminally differentiated effector memory CD45RA+ cells. The V end lost 4 bases, the J end lost 4 bases, and 13 bases lay between the germline ends. Germline lookup yields CDR1 GTSNPN and CDR2 SVGIG (reference sequence). CDR3 length: 13 amino acids. This clonotype originated in a man aged 18 to 29 in good health. What was sequenced was naive CD8+ T cells sorted from blood. The J gene is TRBJ1-2, the V gene TRBV30; D is uncertain. CDR3 DNA: TGTGCCTGGAATGCCGGTAACCCCTATGGCTACACCTTC. Translating it yields CAWNAGNPYGYTF.